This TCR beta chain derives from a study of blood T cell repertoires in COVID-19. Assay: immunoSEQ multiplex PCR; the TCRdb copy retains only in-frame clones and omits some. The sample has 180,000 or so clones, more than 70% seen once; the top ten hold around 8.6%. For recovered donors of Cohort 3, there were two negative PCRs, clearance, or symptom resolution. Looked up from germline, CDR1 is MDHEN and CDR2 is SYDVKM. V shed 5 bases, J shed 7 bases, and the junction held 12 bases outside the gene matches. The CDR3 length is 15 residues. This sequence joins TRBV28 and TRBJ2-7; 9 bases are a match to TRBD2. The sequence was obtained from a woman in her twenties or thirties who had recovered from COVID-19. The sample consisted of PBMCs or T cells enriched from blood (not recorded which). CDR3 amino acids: CASSQPLSGSEEQYF. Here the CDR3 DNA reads TGTGCCAGCAGTCAACCCCTTAGCGGGAGCGAAGAGCAGTACTTC.